The rows below give T cell receptor beta chains drawn from one sample of a study of T cells in Graves' hyperthyroidism and ophthalmopathy. TCRdb ran MiXCR on the multiplex PCR reads and lists one entry per CDR3 protein. The table records around 570,000 distinct CDR3 sequences, 20% of them present only once. Input material: blood. The receptors were sampled from a man between 35 and 55 years old with Graves' ophthalmopathy. Both conserved end residues are part of each CDR3. A D gene is named only where the DNA matches it firmly. The size of a clone is reported for some rows only, either as once, few or many, or as a class for expanded clones.

>TRBV2|-|TRBJ2-7|-
CASSEIRSSYEQYF
TGTGCCAGCAGTGAAATAAGGTCGTCCTACGAGCAGTACTTC
>TRBV9|TRBD1|TRBJ2-7|-
CASSVDGRGYDEQYF
TGTGCCAGCAGCGTAGATGGCAGGGGGTACGACGAGCAGTACTTC
>TRBV30|-|TRBJ2-7|many
CAWSVPLGALYEQYF
TGTGCCTGGAGTGTACCTCTCGGAGCCTTGTACGAGCAGTACTTC
>TRBV5-1|-|TRBJ2-3|many
CASSQSTDTQYF
TGCGCCAGCAGCCAGAGCACAGATACGCAGTATTTT
>TRBV12-3/TRBV12-4|TRBD1|TRBJ1-2|-
CASSLPLLRGGYTF
TGTGCCAGCAGCCTTCCTCTGCTCAGGGGGGGCTACACCTTC
>TRBV7-9|TRBD2|TRBJ2-7|many
CASSSGLAGGHSSYEQYF
TGTGCCAGCAGCTCGGGACTAGCGGGAGGGCATAGCTCCTACGAGCAGTACTTC
>TRBV28|-|TRBJ2-7|many
CASSLPSRSYEQYF
TGTGCCAGCAGTTTACCGTCGAGATCCTACGAGCAGTACTTC
>TRBV5-5|-|TRBJ2-5|-
CAGSLRDYQETQYF
TGTGCCGGCAGCTTACGGGACTACCAAGAGACCCAGTACTTC
>TRBV29-1|TRBD2|TRBJ2-3|many
CSASGGLSTDTQYF
TGCAGCGCTTCGGGGGGGCTTAGCACAGATACGCAGTATTTT
>TRBV5-1|TRBD1|TRBJ1-4|many
CASSFGQGSEKLFF
TGCGCCAGCAGCTTTGGACAGGGGAGCGAAAAACTGTTTTTT
>TRBV6-2/TRBV6-3|-|TRBJ2-1|few
CASSYSGANEQFF
TGTGCCAGCAGTTACTCAGGCGCCAATGAGCAGTTCTTC
>TRBV5-1|-|TRBJ2-5|-
CASTGRDIGETQYF
TGCGCCAGCACGGGAAGGGACATAGGAGAGACCCAGTACTTC
>TRBV12-3/TRBV12-4|TRBD2|TRBJ2-1|many
CASSLNLGGRAGNEQFF
TGTGCCAGCAGTTTGAATCTCGGCGGGAGGGCTGGAAATGAGCAGTTCTTC
>TRBV6-1|-|TRBJ1-2|-
CASSGSEYGYTF
TGTGCCAGCAGTGGTAGTGAATATGGCTACACCTTC
>TRBV20-1|TRBD2|TRBJ2-7|many
CSARDSFSGSMDEQYF
TGCAGTGCTAGAGATTCCTTTAGCGGGAGTATGGACGAGCAGTACTTC
>TRBV4-1|TRBD1|TRBJ1-1|few
CASSRIQGALNTEAFF
TGCGCCAGCAGCCGGATCCAGGGGGCTCTGAACACTGAAGCTTTCTTT
>TRBV5-1|-|TRBJ1-4|-
CASSLTADSEKLFF
TGCGCCAGCAGCTTGACTGCTGACAGTGAAAAACTGTTTTTT
>TRBV9|-|TRBJ1-1|few
CASSQQPGLNTEAFF
TGTGCCAGCAGCCAGCAACCGGGGTTGAACACTGAAGCTTTCTTT
>TRBV27|-|TRBJ2-7|-
CASSSLGLGAEGPYEQYF
TGTGCCAGCAGCTCATTGGGTTTAGGAGCGGAGGGGCCGTACGAGCAGTACTTC
>TRBV28|TRBD2|TRBJ2-5|few
CASGAPGLAGAQETQYF
TGTGCCAGCGGGGCCCCGGGACTAGCGGGGGCCCAAGAGACCCAGTACTTC
>TRBV18|-|TRBJ1-5|-
CASSTQGRQPQHF
TGTGCCAGCTCAACCCAGGGCAGGCAGCCCCAGCATTTT
>TRBV12-3/TRBV12-4|-|TRBJ2-7|few
CASSFTGGASEQYF
TGTGCCAGCAGTTTCACAGGGGGGGCCTCCGAGCAGTACTTC
>TRBV30|-|TRBJ2-1|many
CAWSLIGGPSYNEQFF
TGTGCCTGGAGTCTAATCGGGGGACCCTCCTACAATGAGCAGTTCTTC
>TRBV2|-|TRBJ1-1|-
CASSVLGYTEAFF
TGTGCCAGCAGTGTATTGGGTTATACTGAAGCTTTCTTT
>TRBV10-3|-|TRBJ1-2|-
CAIGSGREVYTF
TGTGCCATCGGGAGTGGAAGGGAAGTCTACACCTTC
>TRBV5-4|-|TRBJ2-7|few
CASGLPGLPSREQYF
TGTGCCAGCGGTCTGCCCGGGTTACCTAGTCGGGAGCAGTACTTC
>TRBV4-1|-|TRBJ2-7|-
CASSLHHQGSYEQYF
TGCGCCAGCAGCCTCCACCATCAGGGATCCTACGAGCAGTACTTC
>TRBV6-2/TRBV6-3|TRBD2|TRBJ2-2|-
CASSYKRLAGLNTGELFF
TGTGCCAGCAGTTACAAGAGACTAGCGGGACTGAACACCGGGGAGCTGTTTTTT
>TRBV3-1|-|TRBJ2-7|many
CASSQDMGHPWEQYF
TGTGCCAGCAGCCAAGACATGGGGCACCCTTGGGAGCAGTACTTC
>TRBV5-4|-|TRBJ2-7|few
CASSLDDSRQYF
TGTGCCAGCAGCTTGGACGACTCGAGGCAGTACTTC
>TRBV11-2|TRBD2|TRBJ2-1|few
CASSFRTSGRGHEQFF
TGTGCCAGCAGCTTCCGGACTAGCGGGAGAGGGCATGAGCAGTTCTTC
>TRBV27|-|TRBJ2-2|few
CASTHNGELFF
TGTGCCAGCACTCATAACGGGGAGCTGTTTTTT
>TRBV7-9|-|TRBJ2-2|few
CASSFRRSSPGELFF
TGTGCCAGCAGCTTCCGGAGGAGTTCTCCCGGGGAGCTGTTTTTT
>TRBV2|-|TRBJ2-5|few
CASSEAPTQYF
TGTGCCAGCAGTGAAGCGCCTACCCAGTACTTC
>TRBV3-1|TRBD1|TRBJ1-2|many
CASSHPRQGSYGYTF
TGTGCCAGCAGCCATCCGCGACAGGGCTCTTATGGCTACACCTTC
>TRBV5-5|-|TRBJ1-1|many
CASSFQSHLNTEAFF
TGTGCCAGCAGCTTCCAGAGTCACCTGAACACTGAAGCTTTCTTT
>TRBV7-9|-|TRBJ1-2|many
CASEGVRGYTF
TGTGCCAGCGAAGGGGTACGGGGCTACACCTTC
>TRBV12-3/TRBV12-4|TRBD1|TRBJ2-3|many
CASSPGQGTNPSTDTQYF
TGTGCCAGCAGTCCGGGACAGGGGACTAACCCTAGCACAGATACGCAGTATTTT
>TRBV2|-|TRBJ2-7|-
CASTAVVVGEQYF
TGTGCCAGCACCGCAGTAGTAGTAGGCGAGCAGTACTTC